These T cell receptor beta chains were read from a single sample in a study of blood T cell repertoires in COVID-19. Using immunoSEQ multiplex PCR, the repertoire was profiled, and TCRdb retains in-frame clones only, with some absent. The repertoire holds about 77,000 clones, under 95% seen once, with about 16% in the top ten. Sequenced input: peripheral blood. The receptors come from an elderly woman with active or convalescent COVID-19. Each CDR3 is given with its conserved first and last residue. D genes are given only for firm matches. Not every row has a clone size; where given, it reads once, few, many or a size class.

>TRBD2|15|TRBJ2-3|.|TRBV6-1
TGTGCCAGCAGTGACGGGACTAGCGGCACAGATACGCAGTATTTT
CASSDGTSGTDTQYF
>TRBD1|15|TRBJ1-4|.|TRBV30
TGTGCCTGGAGTCGCGCAGGGGGTGGGGTGAACAAACTGTTTTTT
CAWSRAGGGVNKLFF
>TRBD1|14|TRBJ2-1|once|TRBV9
TGTGCCAGCAGCCCAGAACAGGGGAAGAATGAGCAGTTCTTC
CASSPEQGKNEQFF
>.|16|TRBJ1-1|once|TRBV9
TGTGCCAGCAGCGCTAGAGGGGACAACGTCCCCACTGAAGCTTTCTTT
CASSARGDNVPTEAFF
>.|16|TRBJ1-5|.|TRBV6-6
TGTGCCAGCACTTCCCTTCGACGGGATAGCAATCAGCCCCAGCATTTT
CASTSLRRDSNQPQHF
>.|14|TRBJ2-7|.|TRBV5-5
TGTGCCAGCAGCTGGGCCTCGGGGACCTACGAGCAGTACTTC
CASSWASGTYEQYF
>.|13|TRBJ1-2|.|TRBV3-1/TRBV3-2
TGTGCCAGCCTCACACCAGTCAACTATGGCTACACCTTC
CASLTPVNYGYTF
>TRBD1|14|TRBJ2-2|.|TRBV25-1
TGTGCCAGGGGACAGGAACCGAACACCGGGGAGCTGTTTTTT
CARGQEPNTGELFF
>TRBD1|18|TRBJ1-5|.|TRBV10-3
TGTGCCATCAGTCCCCGAGGGACAGGGAGAACCAGCAATCAGCCCCAGCATTTT
CAISPRGTGRTSNQPQHF
>.|16|TRBJ1-5|.|TRBV6-2/TRBV6-3
TGTGCCAGCAGTTTACTTCCGGGAGGGGGCAATCAGCCCCAGCATTTT
CASSLLPGGGNQPQHF
>TRBD1|16|TRBJ2-2|.|TRBV24-1
TGTGCCACCAGTGATCCAACAGGGGGCTCCACCGGGGAGCTGTTTTTT
CATSDPTGGSTGELFF
>.|13|TRBJ2-5|.|TRBV29-1
TGCAGCGTCCTACGTAGTTCCCGAGAGACCCAGTACTTC
CSVLRSSRETQYF
>.|15|TRBJ1-4|.|TRBV5-1
TGCGCCAGCAGCAAAGGGGAGGGTAGTACTGAAAAACTGTTTTTT
CASSKGEGSTEKLFF
>TRBD2|19|TRBJ2-3|.|TRBV5-4
TGTGCCAGCAGCGGCTCCGGGACTAGCGGGGGGACGAGCACAGATACGCAGTATTTT
CASSGSGTSGGTSTDTQYF
>.|18|TRBJ2-2|.|TRBV18
TGTGCCAGCTCACGGCTCAAGGGGTCCTCCGCGAACACCGGGGAGCTGTTTTTT
CASSRLKGSSANTGELFF
>TRBD2|14|TRBJ2-3|.|TRBV5-1
TGCGCCAGCAGCTCGGCGGGGGGCACAGATACGCAGTATTTT
CASSSAGGTDTQYF
>TRBD1|15|TRBJ1-5|.|TRBV2
TGTGCCAGCACTCTGGGACAGGCGAGCAATCAGCCCCAGCATTTT
CASTLGQASNQPQHF
>.|14|TRBJ2-5|.|TRBV7-9
TGTGCCAGCAGCTTAGCGGGGGGGCCGGAGACCCAGTACTTC
CASSLAGGPETQYF
>.|15|TRBJ1-1|once|TRBV7-3
TGTGCCAGCAGCTTAAGGGAGGGGCGAGCCACTGAAGCTTTCTTT
CASSLREGRATEAFF
>.|15|TRBJ1-1|.|TRBV5-1
TGCGCCAGCAGCTTGGTACAGGGCCGGAACACTGAAGCTTTCTTT
CASSLVQGRNTEAFF
>.|15|TRBJ1-1|.|TRBV27
TGTGCCAGCAGCCTTATCTTGAACGGTGGAGAGACGCCTTTCTTT
CASSLILNGGETPFF
>.|19|TRBJ1-5|.|TRBV5-8
TGTGCCAGCAGCTTGGCCGGGGTGAGGTTGATACTTAGCAATCAGCCCCAGCATTTT
CASSLAGVRLILSNQPQHF
>.|16|TRBJ1-5|once|TRBV18
TGTGCCAGCTCACCAGGGGTGGGAGACGGCAATCAGCCCCAGCATTTT
CASSPGVGDGNQPQHF
>TRBD1|16|TRBJ2-1|few|TRBV7-9
TGTGCCAGCAGCTCACTTGACAGGGGAGTTTACAATGAGCAGTTCTTC
CASSSLDRGVYNEQFF
>TRBD2|14|TRBJ2-1|.|TRBV7-2
TGTGCCAGCAGCTTCTCGGGGGGGCCGAATGAGCAGTTCTTC
CASSFSGGPNEQFF
>.|14|TRBJ1-1|.|TRBV6-5
TGTGCCAGCACCGTGGGGGGGCAAGGCACTGAAGCTTTCTTT
CASTVGGQGTEAFF
>.|15|TRBJ2-7|.|TRBV7-9
TGTGCCAGCAGCTTAGAGGGGTTGTACTCCTACGAGCAGTACTTC
CASSLEGLYSYEQYF
>.|14|TRBJ1-5|.|TRBV2
TGTGCCAGCAGTGATTGGTACTCCAATCAGCCCCAGCATTTT
CASSDWYSNQPQHF
>TRBD1|16|TRBJ1-4|.|TRBV4-3
TGCGCCAGCAGCCAAGATAAGGGACAGGGGAATGAAAAACTGTTTTTT
CASSQDKGQGNEKLFF